This T cell receptor beta chain was identified in a study of cytomegalovirus exposure and HLA in healthy donors. General study results and limits: A few of the chains that were CMV-associated were confirmed in vitro to be specific for CMV antigens. An analysis that came later showed most CMV-associated TCR beta chains appearing HLA-restricted. A later analysis revealed that TCR association rates differed between HLA loci, peaking at DRB1 and bottoming out at HLA-C.

The V gene's germline CDR1 is SGHTA and CDR2 FQGTGA. Trimming left V 8 bases short and J 4 bases short, with 15 bases between. CDR3 length equals 13 residues. Primers for the PCR totalled 60 Vbeta and 13 Jbeta. Repertoires were generated with immunoSEQ multiplex PCR, while TCRdb's copy carries only in-frame clones and drops some. The repertoire holds about 130,000 clones, with just under 75% as singletons. Points on this clone: Its target is not known.

The V and J genes are TRBV7-3 and TRBJ2-7; tentative D call: TRBD2 (6 bases). Material: PBMCs. This TCR came from a middle-aged man in good health and CMV-seropositive. The CDR3 DNA reads as TGTGCCAGCCCAGCGGGCGTAAGGTACGAGCAGTACTTC. Residues: CASPAGVRYEQYF.